Only a few counts were recorded for the clone carrying this T cell receptor (beta chain). This sample is drawn from a study of T-cell reconstitution after alpha-beta-depleted transplantation in children. This sample's TCRbeta library carried unique molecular identifier barcodes. MiXCR, applied by TCRdb to the PCR reads, yields one record per CDR3 protein. The sample holds approximately 390,000 distinct CDR3 sequences, roughly 10% seen once. Sample: PBMCs from the stem cell graft donor, taken from the stem cell graft. This TCR derives from a human donor who donated a stem cell graft to a child with acute myeloid leukemia.

The CDR3 spells CAIRGAPEEPQHF. CDR3 DNA: TGTGCCATCAGAGGGGCCCCCGAGGAGCCCCAGCATTTT. The V and J genes are TRBV10-3 and TRBJ1-5; D is possibly TRBD1 (5 bases). The CDR3 contains 13 residues. V gave up 6 bases and J gave up 8 bases, with 14 bases separating them. The germline V gene encodes CDR1 ENHRY and CDR2 SYGVKD.